This T cell receptor (beta chain) was found in a study of cytomegalovirus exposure and HLA in healthy donors. Points on this clone: Its specificity is unknown.

Study results and caveats: When presence/absence was analysed, sequencing depth was taken to be roughly uniform across donors.

The ends lost 6 bases at V and 9 bases at J; junction bases unmatched: 5. CDR1 is SNHLY, CDR2 FYNNEI, per germline. The CDR3 sequence is 14 residues long. The PCR had 60 Vbeta and 13 Jbeta primers. The repertoire was sequenced with immunoSEQ multiplex PCR; TCRdb's copy has only in-frame clones and lacks some. The sample comprises 100,000 or so clones, 50% to 70% of which are singletons, and less than 4.5% rests with the top ten. This receptor was identified in a man aged 25-40 years in good health and CMV-seropositive. V and J are TRBV2 and TRBJ2-1, with 13 bases identical to TRBD2. Sequencing input: PBMCs. The CDR3 loop is CASRARTSGGEQFF. The CDR3 region has the DNA TGTGCCAGCAGAGCTAGGACTAGCGGGGGTGAGCAGTTCTTC.